Included here is one TCR beta chain sequence, with context. The PCR made use of 60 Vbeta and 13 Jbeta primers. Profiling relied on immunoSEQ multiplex PCR, and the TCRdb table lists in-frame clones only, not all of them. The table shows approximately 140,000 clones, with 82% occurring only once. The source of the sample is a study of cytomegalovirus exposure and HLA in healthy donors. In germline, CDR1 is SGHNT, CDR2 YYREEE (reference sequence). V dropped 4 bases and J dropped 8; count of bases not matched to a gene: 10. CDR3 length equals 14 residues. The chain has TRBV5-4 and TRBJ1-2; 8 positions agree with TRBD1. The receptor comes from a man younger than 35 in good health and CMV-seropositive. Sequenced: PBMCs. The CDR3 DNA reads TGTGCCAGCAGCCCCGGGACAGGTTCTGAAGGCTACACCTTC. Translation: CASSPGTGSEGYTF.